This TCR beta chain was sequenced during a study of T-cell memory formation after mild COVID-19. The CDR3 has 13 amino acids. Trimming took off 5 bases at V and 7 bases at J, with 15 bases between the two ends. Germline V gene data show CDR1 as MNHEY and CDR2 as SMNVEV (reference sequence). 5'RACE primed at constant segments yielded TCR alpha and TCR beta cDNA libraries bearing sample barcodes and UMIs. TCRdb re-analysed the 5' RACE reads in MiXCR, keeping a single row per CDR3 protein. The table includes fewer than 150,000 distinct CDR3 sequences, 11% to 15% detected once. This clonotype has ten or more counts.

The chain uses TRBV27 and TRBJ2-7, with no clear D. The source is an adult woman who had mild COVID-19 (a few samples of this study predate the infection). Cell type and time point are not known. Sample: PBMCs or a T cell subset sorted from them (not recorded which). CDR3 protein: CASSIHLAAEQYF. CDR3 DNA: TGTGCCAGCAGTATTCACCTGGCGGCTGAGCAGTACTTC.